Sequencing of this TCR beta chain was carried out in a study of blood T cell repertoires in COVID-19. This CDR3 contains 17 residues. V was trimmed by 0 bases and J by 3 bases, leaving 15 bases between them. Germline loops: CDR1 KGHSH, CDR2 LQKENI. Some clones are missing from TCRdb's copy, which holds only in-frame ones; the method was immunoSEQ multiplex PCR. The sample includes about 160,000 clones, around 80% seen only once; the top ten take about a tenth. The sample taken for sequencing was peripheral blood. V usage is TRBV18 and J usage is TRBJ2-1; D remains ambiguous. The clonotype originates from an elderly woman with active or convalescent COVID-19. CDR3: CASSPPNGVTDYNEQFF. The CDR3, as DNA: TGTGCCAGCTCACCACCGAACGGTGTTACAGACTACAATGAGCAGTTCTTC.